This TCR beta chain was identified during a study of beta chain features in type 1 diabetes. Study-wide context: Across all samples, around 98 million sorted cells were examined. Study results and limitations: When Type 1 diabetes patients were examined, their TCRB CDR3s proved moderately but significantly shorter in all four CD4+ subsets. Any HLA type influence on TCRB rearrangement was left unresolved here. Overrepresentation of cells with high TCR expression could result from cDNA sequencing.

All of the isolated RNA was reverse transcribed, so expressed TCRB transcripts were sequenced. Repertoires were generated with immunoSEQ multiplex PCR, while TCRdb's copy carries only in-frame clones and drops some. This table has about 340,000 clones, approximately 13% appearing once. About this clone: Its specificity is unknown.

Sampling consisted of one heparinised blood draw per donor, averaging around 100 mL. Trimming cost V 1 base and J 3 bases; bases outside gene matches: 2. Per germline, CDR1 LNHNV and CDR2 YYDKDF (reference sequence). The CDR3 runs 14 residues. The sample consisted of naive CD4+ T cells from blood. This clonotype was sampled from a woman between 18 and 29 years old with type 1 diabetes. The rearrangement joins TRBV15 to TRBJ2-5, with 7 positions matching TRBD1. CDR3: CATSRAGGKETQYF. The CDR3, as DNA: TGTGCCACCAGCAGAGCAGGGGGTAAAGAGACCCAGTACTTC.